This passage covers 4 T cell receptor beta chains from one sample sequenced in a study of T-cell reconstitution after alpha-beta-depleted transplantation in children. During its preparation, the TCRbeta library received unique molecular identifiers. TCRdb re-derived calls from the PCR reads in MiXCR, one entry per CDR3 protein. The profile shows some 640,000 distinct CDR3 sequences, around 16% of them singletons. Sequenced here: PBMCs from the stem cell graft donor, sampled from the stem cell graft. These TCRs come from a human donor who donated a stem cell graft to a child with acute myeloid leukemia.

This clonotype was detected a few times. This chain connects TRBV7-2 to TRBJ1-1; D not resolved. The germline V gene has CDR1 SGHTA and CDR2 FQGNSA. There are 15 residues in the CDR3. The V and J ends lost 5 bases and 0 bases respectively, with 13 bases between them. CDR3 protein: CASSRVGVMNTEAFF. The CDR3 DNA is TGTGCCAGCAGCCGAGTCGGGGTAATGAACACTGAAGCTTTCTTT.

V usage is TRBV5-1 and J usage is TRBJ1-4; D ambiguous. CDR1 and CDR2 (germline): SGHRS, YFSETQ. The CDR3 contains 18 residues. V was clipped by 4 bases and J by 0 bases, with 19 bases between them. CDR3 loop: CASSPLTDSLPTNEKLFF. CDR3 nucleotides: TGCGCCAGCAGCCCCCTAACGGACTCGCTACCAACTAATGAAAAACTGTTTTTT.

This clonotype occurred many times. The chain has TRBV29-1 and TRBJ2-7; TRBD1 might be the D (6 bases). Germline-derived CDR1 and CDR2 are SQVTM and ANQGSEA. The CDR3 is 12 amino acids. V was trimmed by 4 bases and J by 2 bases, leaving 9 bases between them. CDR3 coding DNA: TGCAGCGTTGTGGGGGACACCTACGAGCAGTACTTC. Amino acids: CSVVGDTYEQYF.

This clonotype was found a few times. CDR3 residues: CASSDPSSWTEAFF. The CDR3 DNA follows: TGTGCCAGCAGTGACCCCAGTTCGTGGACTGAAGCTTTCTTT. The chain joins TRBV25-1 to TRBJ1-1; D ambiguous. There are 14 residues in the CDR3. Trimming removed 3 bases from V and 5 bases from J, with 13 bases in between. Germline CDR1 MGHDK, CDR2 SYGVNS.